This note documents a single T cell receptor (beta chain) sequence. As yet, its antigen is unknown. This specimen belongs to a study of cytomegalovirus exposure and HLA in healthy donors. The study, taken as a whole, reports: Later analysis identified a missense DCLRE1C variant that was linked to TCR beta V- and J-gene trimming. Highly shared variants forming one cluster were likely a sequencing artifact.

This CDR3 comprises 16 residues. Germline assignment: CDR1 KGHSH and CDR2 LQKENI. Unmatched junction bases numbered 7, after V lost 2 bases and J lost 5 bases. In the PCR, 60 Vbeta and 13 Jbeta primers were used. Libraries were prepared by immunoSEQ multiplex PCR; TCRdb keeps only in-frame clonotypes and omits some of them. The table shows roughly 150,000 clones, with 70% to 90% occurring only once. V and J are TRBV18 and TRBJ2-3, with 10 bases that match TRBD2. The specimen sequenced was PBMCs. This TCR was sampled from a young woman in good health and CMV-seronegative. This CDR3 reads CASSPNRLAGLDTQYF. In DNA form, the CDR3 reads TGTGCCAGCTCACCAAATCGACTAGCGGGTCTAGATACGCAGTATTTT.